This TCR beta chain came from a study of cytomegalovirus exposure and HLA in healthy donors. Findings and caveats of the study: It emerged from a later analysis that several of the most significant clusters appeared to be linked to common viral pathogens. The study flagged around 160 TCR beta chains as cytomegalovirus-associated. Reported findings show TCR beta sequences accurately forecast HLA-A and HLA-B alleles in most subjects. Trimming of TCR beta V- and J-genes showed a link, identified in a later analysis, to a missense DCLRE1C variant.

Turning to this clone: Its antigen remains unidentified.

CDR3 length equals 17 residues. V trimming: 3 bases; J trimming: 2 bases; junction bases outside the gene matches: 8. Germline-derived CDR1 and CDR2 are MGHRA and YSYEKL. Researchers ran the PCR with 60 Vbeta and 13 Jbeta primers. Data came from immunoSEQ multiplex PCR; TCRdb stores just in-frame clones and leaves some out. Of more than 250,000 clones listed, around nine tenths are singletons. The specimen sequenced was PBMCs. The rearrangement joins TRBV4-1 to TRBJ1-3; 9 bases match TRBD1. The sequence came from a young woman in good health and CMV-seronegative. The CDR3: CASSQVQGAQAGNTIYF. Here the CDR3 DNA reads TGCGCCAGCAGCCAGGTACAGGGGGCGCAGGCTGGAAACACCATATATTTT.